This TCR beta chain was profiled in a study of T cells in Graves' hyperthyroidism and ophthalmopathy. Study details: Peripheral blood was collected at initial diagnosis, before any treatment. Findings and caveats of the study: By a 13 V-J model, ophthalmopathy was set apart from stable hyperthyroidism.

The CDR3 consists of 13 residues. Germline V gives CDR1 MNHEY, CDR2 SVGEGT. V dropped 2 bases and J dropped 3 bases, with 6 bases sitting between them. The hyperthyroidism was newly diagnosed and had lasted under 2 months; the patients were aged 18 to 65. This clonotype was detected a few times. What it binds is unknown. Authors of the study amplified TCR beta CDR3 regions from RNA transcripts. Primed by the HTBI set, a first-round RT-PCR was run on the TCR CDR3. TCRdb reprocessed the multiplex PCR reads with MiXCR, giving one entry per CDR3 protein. The data hold about 350,000 distinct CDR3 sequences, with around 14% observed a single time.

The sample was blood. The gene calls are TRBV6-2 or TRBV6-3 and TRBJ2-3; D ambiguous. The TCR comes from a woman in her thirties with Graves' hyperthyroidism. The CDR3 sequence is CASSYAQTDTQYF. For the CDR3, the DNA is TGTGCCAGCAGTTACGCTCAGACAGATACGCAGTATTTT.